This TCR beta chain originates from a study of identical twins (dated by TCRdb to about 2016). Background on the whole study: To test whether fetal clonotypes persist, the study used deep sequencing on TCR alpha and beta repertoires from monozygotic twins, unrelated adults of various ages, and cord blood. To rule out contamination, replicate twin experiments were performed at different times with different library preparation protocols. General findings and caveats noted by the study authors: Out-of-frame TCR alpha sharing in monozygotic twins was systematically underestimated by recombination models, whereas sharing between unrelated individuals was in agreement with the recombination models. A weaker excess of twin sharing was found in beta out-of-frame sequences because the signal-to-noise ratio was lowered by fewer shared sequences. Because the same donors could not be followed over many years, the conclusions depended on cross-sectional statistical analysis. Compared with coincidental sharing between unrelated individuals, out-of-frame TCR alpha sequences shared between twins had an excess of sequences with low generation probability. Zero-insertion analyses could be partly confounded by invariant T cells such as MAIT and iNKT, though diverse VJ usage argued against such confounding for most clonotypes. Abundant cord blood beta clonotypes had fewer insertions, young adult naive repertoires showed a similar but weaker trend, and memory repertoires showed no such trend.

The CDR3 contains 17 residues, cysteine and phenylalanine counted. Only CDR3 DNA is held: 51 bases, read in frame from base 1. Here V drops 3 bases and J drops 5 bases, and the junction holds 9 bases not matched to any gene. CDR1 and CDR2, looked up from the germline V gene, are SGHRS and YFSETQ. This clonotype has a count of ten or more. What this receptor recognizes is not known. It has no much larger one-base neighbor in the sample; base qualities were not kept. All donors were healthy Caucasians. The twin cohort comprised three pairs of female monozygotic twins, all aged roughly 18 to 30 years. Peripheral blood mononuclear cells were used as the source from which RNA for TCR libraries was isolated. The library was built by means of 5' RACE. The sequencing machine was an Illumina HiSeq 2000. Template switching added a universal primer binding site, and the final cDNA carried a unique molecular identifier that allowed TCR cDNA molecules to be counted accurately. First-strand cDNA for TCR alpha and beta chains was synthesized from specific primers in the conserved constant-segment region. To control for contamination, every cDNA library was double barcoded, receiving both a SMART-Mk sample barcode and Illumina barcodes. TruSeq adapter sequences along with Illumina sample barcodes were introduced in two successive PCR steps. Sequencing of the TCR alpha and beta cDNA libraries was done on the Illumina HiSeq platform using custom primers. The paper's data handling went like this. Raw reads were processed with MiGEC to extract unique molecular identifiers, and MiXCR was used to determine CDR3 positions. Recombination models were inferred per individual with the repgenHMM and IGoR tools using an EM algorithm. Shared clonotypes were analyzed with the tcR package in R, and sharing was normalized by the product of cloneset sizes. To study raw recombination without the effects of thymic and clonal selection, out-of-frame nonproductive sequences were analyzed. TCRdb reprocessed the public reads (quality trimming at Q25 with fastp, clone calling with MiXCR) and kept in-frame beta chains. CDR3 protein sequences are deduplicated, and each keeps its most common genes and DNA. Clone size and V and J calls follow TCRdb, not the original study. For this sample the table gives about 700,000 distinct CDR3 sequences, of which 8.6% were detected only once. The ten largest account for around 0.95% of the sample.

The same data also went into a second study, on yellow fever vaccine responses in identical twins. That second report states: The T cell response to vaccination in identical twins was reported by the authors to appear partly convergent and partly personalized. In identical twins, the study followed T cell clones that responded to the vaccine with precision.

The TCR comes from a woman under 30 in good health. The V and J segments used are TRBV5-1 and TRBJ2-1; 12 middle bases align to TRBD2. The material sequenced was PBMCs. The bases read TGCGCCAGCAGCTCCCGACTAGCGGGGGTAGAGGACAATGAGCAGTTCTTC. It translates to CASSSRLAGVEDNEQFF.